This T cell receptor beta chain was observed in a study of cytomegalovirus exposure and HLA in healthy donors. Background on the study: Ancestry clustering placed roughly 86% of over 300 genotyped donors in the Caucasian-associated cluster. General study points: Highly shared variants forming one cluster were likely a sequencing artifact. The availability of immune exposure information extended only to CMV serostatus.

Remarks on this clone: The target antigen is unknown.

The PCR employed 60 Vbeta primers together with 13 Jbeta primers. The repertoire was sequenced with immunoSEQ multiplex PCR; TCRdb's copy has only in-frame clones and lacks some. The sample holds 140,000 or so clones, roughly 76% seen once. Nominally healthy donors were sampled, though unrecorded immune exposures were likely. The CDR3 has 15 residues. The junction had 9 bases not matched to a gene; V was cut back by 1 base and J by 6 bases. The germline V gene encodes CDR1 MNHNS and CDR2 SASEGT. V usage is TRBV6-1 and J usage is TRBJ2-7; 7 nucleotides match TRBD1. Sequenced input: PBMCs. This clonotype originated in a woman aged 25-40 years in good health and CMV-seronegative. Written as DNA, the CDR3 is TGTGCCAGCAGTGAAGTGACAGGGCTTTTCTCCGAGCAGTACTTC. Translation gives CASSEVTGLFSEQYF.